This TCR beta chain emerged from a study of regulatory T cells in long-lasting Graves disease. Building the TCR beta libraries relied on iRepertoire HTBI primers, and CDR3 regions underwent Arm-PCR. TCRdb analysed the multiplex PCR reads with MiXCR anew, one entry per CDR3 protein. The sample gives approximately 500,000 distinct CDR3 sequences, 20% to 25% of which show up once; around 7% is in the top ten. The time point here: persistent/refractory GD, antithyroid drugs over 5 years with positive TRAb. Extracted PBMC RNA gave rise to the TCR library. This clonotype was counted only a few times. Trimming took 1 base from V and 6 from J, leaving 8 bases between them. The CDR3 has 13 residues. Looked up from germline, CDR1 is MDHEN and CDR2 is SYDVKM.

The source was peripheral blood mononuclear cells (PBMCs), collected when the disease was refractory, from a patient treated with antithyroid drugs. This chain uses TRBV28 with TRBJ2-3, with unresolved D. The receptor comes from a female donor with Graves disease. This chain's CDR3 is CASSLSPGDTQYF. In DNA form, the CDR3 reads TGTGCCAGCAGTTTATCGCCGGGCGATACGCAGTATTTT. The entire variable domain, with the rest obtained from reference TRBV28 and TRBJ2-3, is as follows: DVKVTQSSRYLVKRTGEKVFLECVQDMDHENMFWYRQDPGLGLRLIYFSYDVKMKEKGDIPEGYSVSREKKERFSLILESASTNQTSMYLCASSLSPGDTQYFGPGTRLTVL.